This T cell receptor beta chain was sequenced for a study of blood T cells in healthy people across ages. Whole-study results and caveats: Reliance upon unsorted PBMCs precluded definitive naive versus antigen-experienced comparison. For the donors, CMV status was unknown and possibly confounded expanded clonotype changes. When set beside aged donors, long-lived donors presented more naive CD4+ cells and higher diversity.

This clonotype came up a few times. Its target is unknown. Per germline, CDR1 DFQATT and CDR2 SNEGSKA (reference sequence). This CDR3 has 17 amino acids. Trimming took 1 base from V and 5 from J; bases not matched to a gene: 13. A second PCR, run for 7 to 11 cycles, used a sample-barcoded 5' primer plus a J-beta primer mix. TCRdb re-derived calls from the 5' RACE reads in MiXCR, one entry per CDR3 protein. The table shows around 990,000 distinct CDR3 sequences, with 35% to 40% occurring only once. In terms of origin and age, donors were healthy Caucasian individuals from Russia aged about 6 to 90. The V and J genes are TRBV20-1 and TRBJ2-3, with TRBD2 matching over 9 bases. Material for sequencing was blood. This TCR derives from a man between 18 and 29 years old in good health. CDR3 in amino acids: CSARAPMRRGGGDTQYF. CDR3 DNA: TGCAGTGCTAGAGCACCCATGAGGCGGGGGGGCGGAGATACGCAGTATTTT.